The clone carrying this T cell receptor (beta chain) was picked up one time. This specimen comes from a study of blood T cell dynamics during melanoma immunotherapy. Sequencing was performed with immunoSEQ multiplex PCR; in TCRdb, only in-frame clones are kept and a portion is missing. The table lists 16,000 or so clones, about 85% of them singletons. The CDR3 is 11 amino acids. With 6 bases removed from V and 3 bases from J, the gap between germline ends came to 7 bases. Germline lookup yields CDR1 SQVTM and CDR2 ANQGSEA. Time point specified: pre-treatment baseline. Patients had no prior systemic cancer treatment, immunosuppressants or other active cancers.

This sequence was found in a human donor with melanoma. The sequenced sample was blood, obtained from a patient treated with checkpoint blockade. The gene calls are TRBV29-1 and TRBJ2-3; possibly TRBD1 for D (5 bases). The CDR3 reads CSVGETDTQYF. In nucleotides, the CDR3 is TGCAGCGTAGGGGAAACAGATACGCAGTATTTT.